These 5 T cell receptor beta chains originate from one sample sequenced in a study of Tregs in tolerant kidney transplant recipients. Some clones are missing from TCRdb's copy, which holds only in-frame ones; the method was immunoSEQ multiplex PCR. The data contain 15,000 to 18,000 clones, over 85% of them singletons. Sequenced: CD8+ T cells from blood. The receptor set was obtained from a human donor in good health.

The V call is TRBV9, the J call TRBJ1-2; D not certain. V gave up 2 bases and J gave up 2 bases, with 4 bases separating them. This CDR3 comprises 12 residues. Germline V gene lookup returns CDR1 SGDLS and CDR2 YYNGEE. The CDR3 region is CASSVPNYGYTF. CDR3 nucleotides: TGTGCCAGCAGCGTCCCCAACTATGGCTACACCTTC.

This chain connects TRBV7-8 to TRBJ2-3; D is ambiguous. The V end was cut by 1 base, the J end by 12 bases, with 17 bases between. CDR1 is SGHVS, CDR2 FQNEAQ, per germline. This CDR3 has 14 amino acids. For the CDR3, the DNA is TGTGCCAGCAGCTTAGACTGGGCCGAGACTTCACAGTATTTT. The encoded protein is CASSLDWAETSQYF.

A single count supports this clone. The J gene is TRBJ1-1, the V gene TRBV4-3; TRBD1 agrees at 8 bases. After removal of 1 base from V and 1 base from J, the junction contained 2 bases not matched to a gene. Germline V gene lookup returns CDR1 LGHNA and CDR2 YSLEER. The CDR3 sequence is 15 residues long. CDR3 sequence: CASSQGTGPNTEAFF. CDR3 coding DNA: TGCGCCAGCAGCCAAGGGACAGGGCCGAACACTGAAGCTTTCTTT.

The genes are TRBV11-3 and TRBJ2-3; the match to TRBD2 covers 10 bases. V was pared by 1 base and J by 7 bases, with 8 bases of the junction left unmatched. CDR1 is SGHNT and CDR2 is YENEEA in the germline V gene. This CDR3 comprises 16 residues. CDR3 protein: CASSLGKREGQNTQYF. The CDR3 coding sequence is TGTGCCAGCAGCTTAGGCAAGCGGGAGGGCCAAAATACGCAGTATTTT.

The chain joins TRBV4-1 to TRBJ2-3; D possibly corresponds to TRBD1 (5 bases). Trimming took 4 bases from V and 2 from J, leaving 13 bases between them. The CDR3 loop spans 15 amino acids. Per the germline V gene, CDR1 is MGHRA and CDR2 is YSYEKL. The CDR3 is CASSPPGAATDTQYF. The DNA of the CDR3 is TGCGCCAGCAGCCCCCCTGGGGCCGCCACAGATACGCAGTATTTT.